These 22 T cell receptor beta chains originate from one sample sequenced in a study of blood T cells in healthy people across ages. With a J-beta primer mix and a sample-barcoded 5' primer, a second PCR ran about 7 to 11 cycles. TCRdb used MiXCR to reprocess the 5' RACE reads, holding one entry per CDR3 protein. The sample records 600,000 or so distinct CDR3 sequences, roughly 21% being singletons. Sequenced sample: blood. These receptors were collected from a man in his sixties or seventies in good health.

The rearrangement joins TRBV28 to TRBJ2-1; no clear D gene. V was shortened by 3 bases and J by 1 base, with 10 bases between the two germline ends. Germline values: CDR1 MDHEN, CDR2 SYDVKM. The CDR3 totals 15 residues. This CDR3 is CASSFRKASYNEQFF. CDR3 nucleotide sequence: TGTGCCAGCAGTTTCCGCAAGGCGTCCTACAATGAGCAGTTCTTC.

The chain has TRBV6-5 and TRBJ1-4; 10 bases are a match to TRBD1. This CDR3 contains 18 residues. V was clipped by 4 bases and J by 0 bases; unmatched bases: 8. The germline gives CDR1 MNHEY, CDR2 SVGAGI. Written as DNA, the CDR3 is TGTGCCAGCAGTTCCGTCCCGGGACAGGGGACAACTAATGAAAAACTGTTTTTT. Encoded protein: CASSSVPGQGTTNEKLFF.

This clonotype has only a few counts. This chain's CDR3 is CASSLKGGEGTGELFF. CDR3 coding DNA: TGTGCCAGCAGCTTAAAAGGGGGCGAGGGAACCGGGGAGCTGTTTTTT. The chain links TRBV7-3 to TRBJ2-2; 7 bases are shared with TRBD1. The CDR3 sequence is 16 residues long. Germline CDR1 is SGHTA and CDR2 is FQGTGA. The V gene end was trimmed by 1 base and the J gene end by 5 bases; junction bases not matched to a gene: 7.

This clonotype was seen only a few times. The V gene is TRBV14, the J gene TRBJ2-3; possible D gene TRBD2, 6 bases. Germline V gene sequence: CDR1 SGHDN, CDR2 FVKESK. V gave up 0 bases and J gave up 0 bases, with 10 bases separating them. This CDR3 comprises 16 residues. CDR3 protein: CASSQDLGTSTDTQYF. CDR3 nucleotide sequence: TGTGCCAGCAGCCAAGACCTTGGGACTAGCACAGATACGCAGTATTTT.

CDR3 residues: CASSQDWGGKNIQYF. The CDR3, as DNA: TGTGCCAGCAGCCAAGACTGGGGCGGAAAAAACATTCAGTACTTC. This rearrangement joins TRBV3-1 to TRBJ2-4, with a weak D call TRBD1 (5 bases). The CDR3 is 15 amino acids. Germline loops: CDR1 LGHDT, CDR2 YNNKEL (reference sequence). The germline V and J ends were trimmed by 0 bases and 4 bases, with 10 bases remaining between them.

The chain carries TRBV29-1 and TRBJ2-1; 11 bases are shared with TRBD2. The CDR3 is made up of 17 amino acids. V trimming: 4 bases; J trimming: 1 base; junction bases outside the gene matches: 9. Germline CDR1 is SQVTM and CDR2 is ANQGSEA. CDR3 coding DNA: TGCAGCGTTGTTGGTCTAGCGGGAGGACGGTCCTACAATGAGCAGTTCTTC. Translating gives CSVVGLAGGRSYNEQFF.

The V call is TRBV12-3 or TRBV12-4, the J call TRBJ2-5; the D is unclear. This CDR3 contains 14 residues. V was pared by 2 bases and J by 2 bases, with 9 bases between. CDR3 nucleotide sequence: TGTGCCAGCAGTTTAATGGCAGGTCAAGAGACCCAGTACTTC. As protein: CASSLMAGQETQYF.

This clonotype appeared a few times. The V gene is TRBV3-1, the J gene TRBJ1-1, with no clear D. There are 13 residues in the CDR3. The germline V and J ends were trimmed by 3 bases and 1 base, with 6 bases remaining between them. Germline lookup yields CDR1 LGHDT and CDR2 YNNKEL (reference sequence). For the CDR3, the DNA is TGTGCCAGCAGCCATGGACGGAACACTGAAGCTTTCTTT. Protein: CASSHGRNTEAFF.

The CDR3 spells CASSSPTGGSLFLSGANVLTF. Written as DNA, the CDR3 is TGTGCCAGTAGTTCCCCGACAGGGGGCTCCCTCTTCCTCTCTGGGGCCAACGTCCTGACTTTC. The chain is built from TRBV19 and TRBJ2-6, with 10 positions matching TRBD1. V lost 5 bases and J lost 0; bases outside the gene matches: 16. Germline lookup yields CDR1 LNHDA and CDR2 SQIVND (reference sequence). The length of the CDR3 is 21 residues.

The genes are TRBV20-1 and TRBJ1-1, with D maybe TRBD1 (5 bases). The V and J ends lost 4 bases and 11 bases respectively, with 26 bases between them. The CDR3 runs 15 residues. The germline V gene has CDR1 DFQATT and CDR2 SNEGSKA (reference sequence). The CDR3 is CSATEGPRVDSGAFF. CDR3 bases: TGCAGTGCTACTGAGGGTCCCAGGGTTGATTCCGGGGCTTTCTTT.

This clonotype turned up a few times. This rearrangement joins TRBV20-1 to TRBJ1-2; D ambiguous. CDR1 and CDR2 from the germline V gene are DFQATT and SNEGSKA (reference sequence). The CDR3 spans 14 residues. The germline V and J ends were trimmed by 0 bases and 0 bases, with 8 bases remaining between them. Here the CDR3 reads CSARDGRTNYGYTF. CDR3 nucleotides: TGCAGTGCTAGAGACGGCCGGACTAACTATGGCTACACCTTC.

At least ten counts were recorded for this clonotype. This CDR3 reads CSASGGVVYEQYF. CDR3 coding DNA: TGCAGTGCTAGCGGAGGGGTTGTCTACGAGCAGTACTTC. J is TRBJ2-7 and V is TRBV20-1, with D possibly TRBD2 on 6 matching bases. The CDR3 sequence is 13 residues long. CDR1 is DFQATT, CDR2 SNEGSKA, per germline (reference sequence). V dropped 3 bases and J dropped 3 bases, with 12 bases sitting between them.

This rearrangement joins TRBV29-1 to TRBJ1-2; 8 nucleotides align to TRBD1. Germline-derived CDR1 and CDR2 are SQVTM and ANQGSEA. The CDR3 covers 12 residues. The trim removed 3 bases at V and 4 bases at J, leaving 1 base unmatched. The CDR3 loop is CSVEGQAYGYTF. DNA of the CDR3: TGCAGCGTTGAGGGACAGGCCTATGGCTACACCTTC.

This clonotype was counted a few times. The chain is built from TRBV6-1 and TRBJ2-5; 10 bases fit TRBD1. V was pared by 5 bases and J by 6 bases, with 12 bases of the junction left unmatched. Germline CDR1 is MNHNS and CDR2 is SASEGT. This CDR3 is 16 amino acids long. The CDR3, as DNA: TGTGCCAGCAGTACCCCCGGGACAGGGGTCAGGAAGACCCAGTACTTC. This gives the protein CASSTPGTGVRKTQYF.

The table lists this clonotype with many counts. The V call is TRBV24-1, the J call TRBJ2-5; D call uncertain. V gave up 3 bases and J gave up 4 bases, with 8 bases separating them. The CDR3 sequence is 13 residues long. CDR1 and CDR2 from the germline V gene are KGHDR and SFDVKD. The CDR3 spells CATSDGSVETQYF. In nucleotides, the CDR3 is TGTGCCACCAGTGATGGTTCTGTAGAGACCCAGTACTTC.

The chain uses TRBV3-1 and TRBJ2-5; TRBD1 matches at 7 bases. The J call may be wrong; the DNA end is better matched by TRBJ2-7. Looked up from germline, CDR1 is LGHDT and CDR2 is YNNKEL (reference sequence). The CDR3 contains 14 residues. The CDR3 sequence is CASSQGQGEYEQYF. CDR3 bases: TGTGCCAGCAGCCAAGGACAGGGCGAGTACGAGCAGTACTTC.

This clonotype has more than one count but fewer than ten. The rearrangement joins TRBV18 to TRBJ2-1; 7 nucleotides match TRBD1. CDR1 and CDR2 from the germline V gene are KGHSH and LQKENI. Trimming took 3 bases from V and 2 from J; bases not matched to a gene: 7. The CDR3 totals 16 residues. The CDR3 region is CASSPRQGSPYNEQFF. CDR3 DNA: TGTGCCAGCTCACCCCGACAGGGTAGCCCCTACAATGAGCAGTTCTTC. The complete variable domain, with remaining parts taken from reference TRBV18 and TRBJ2-1, reads NAGVMQNPRHLVRRRGQEARLRCSPMKGHSHVYWYRQLPEEGLKFMVYLQKENIIDESGMPKERFSAEFPKEGPSILRIQQVVRGDSAAYFCASSPRQGSPYNEQFFGPGTRLTVL.

With regard to this clonotype: The germline gene is not matched at one end of the junction; a read error may be the cause. This chain links TRBV7-2 with TRBJ2-3; no definite D call. The CDR3 extends over 14 amino acids. Germline CDR1 is SGHTA and CDR2 is FQGNSA. CDR3 in amino acids: CASSSHRSADTQCF. CDR3 DNA: TGTGCCAGCAGCTCGCATCGCTCCGCGGATACGCAGTGTTTT.

This clonotype has a handful of counts. CDR3 loop: CASSQDLGGGGTDTQYF. CDR3 sequence (DNA): TGTGCCAGCAGCCAAGATCTCGGGGGAGGGGGGACAGATACGCAGTATTTT. This rearrangement joins TRBV3-1 to TRBJ2-3, with D possibly matching TRBD2 (7 bases). V lost 0 bases to trimming and J lost 3 bases, with 16 bases between them. Germline CDR1 reads LGHDT; CDR2 reads YNNKEL (reference sequence). This CDR3 spans 17 amino acids.

The chain combines TRBV14 with TRBJ2-1; D may be TRBD1 (5 bases). The CDR3 spans 14 residues. Germline CDR1 SGHDN, CDR2 FVKESK. V gave up 4 bases and J gave up 1 base, with 8 bases separating them. CDR3 DNA sequence: TGTGCCAGCAGCCGCAGACAGTCCTACAATGAGCAGTTCTTC. Protein sequence: CASSRRQSYNEQFF.

The chain is built from TRBV27 and TRBJ1-4; 11 nucleotides agree with TRBD1. CDR1 is MNHEY, CDR2 SMNVEV, per germline (reference sequence). V trimming: 4 bases; J trimming: 8 bases; junction bases outside the gene matches: 9. The CDR3 totals 16 residues. The CDR3 nucleotides are TGTGCCAGCAGTTCAACGGACAGGGGGCGAAAAGAAAAACTGTTTTTT. As protein: CASSSTDRGRKEKLFF.

CDR3 amino acids: CATRGAGSDADTQYF. CDR3 sequence (DNA): TGTGCCACCAGAGGAGCGGGATCAGACGCAGATACGCAGTATTTT. The chain uses TRBV24-1 and TRBJ2-3; the match to TRBD2 covers 7 bases. V was pared by 7 bases and J by 4 bases, with 10 bases of the junction left unmatched. CDR3 length: 15 residues. The germline CDR1 and CDR2 sequences are KGHDR and SFDVKD.